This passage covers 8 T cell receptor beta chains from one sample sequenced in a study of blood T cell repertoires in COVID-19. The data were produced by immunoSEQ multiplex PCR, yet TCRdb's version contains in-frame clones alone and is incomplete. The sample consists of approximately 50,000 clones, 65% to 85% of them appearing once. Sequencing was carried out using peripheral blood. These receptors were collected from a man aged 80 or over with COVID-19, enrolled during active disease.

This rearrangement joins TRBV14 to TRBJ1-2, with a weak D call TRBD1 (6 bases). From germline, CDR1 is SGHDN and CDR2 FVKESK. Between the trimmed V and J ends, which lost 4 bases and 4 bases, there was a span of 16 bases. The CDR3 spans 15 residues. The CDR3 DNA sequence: TGTGCCAGCAGCCCCCGTCGGACAGCCCCCTATGGCTACACCTTC. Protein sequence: CASSPRRTAPYGYTF.

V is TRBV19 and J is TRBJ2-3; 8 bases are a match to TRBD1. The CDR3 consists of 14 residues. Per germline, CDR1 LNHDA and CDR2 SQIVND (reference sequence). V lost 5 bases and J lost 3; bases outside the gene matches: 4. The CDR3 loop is CASSLQGGTDTQYF. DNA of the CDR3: TGTGCCAGTAGTCTACAGGGGGGAACAGATACGCAGTATTTT.

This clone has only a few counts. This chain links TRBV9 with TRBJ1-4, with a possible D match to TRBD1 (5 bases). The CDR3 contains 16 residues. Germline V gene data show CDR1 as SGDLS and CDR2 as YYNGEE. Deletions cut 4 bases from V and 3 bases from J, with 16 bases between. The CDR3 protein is CASSSQVWGANEKLFF. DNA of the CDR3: TGTGCCAGCAGCTCCCAAGTGTGGGGGGCTAATGAAAAACTGTTTTTT.

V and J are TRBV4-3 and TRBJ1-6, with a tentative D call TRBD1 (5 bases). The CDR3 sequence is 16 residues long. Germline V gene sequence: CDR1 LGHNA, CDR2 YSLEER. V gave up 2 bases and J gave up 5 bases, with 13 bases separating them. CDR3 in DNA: TGCGCCAGCAGCCAAAATAACGGGGGGAATAATTCACCCCTCCACTTT. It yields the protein CASSQNNGGNNSPLHF.

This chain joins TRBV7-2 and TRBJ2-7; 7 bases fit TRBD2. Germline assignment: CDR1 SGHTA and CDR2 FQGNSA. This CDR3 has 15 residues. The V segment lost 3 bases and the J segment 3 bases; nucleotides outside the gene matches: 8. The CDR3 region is CASSLIRGEYYEQYF. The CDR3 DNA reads TGTGCCAGCAGCTTGATTCGGGGGGAGTACTACGAGCAGTACTTC.

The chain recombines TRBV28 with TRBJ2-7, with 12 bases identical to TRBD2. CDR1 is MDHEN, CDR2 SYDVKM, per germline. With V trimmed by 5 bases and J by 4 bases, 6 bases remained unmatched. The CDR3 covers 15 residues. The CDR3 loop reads CASSLSSGGVYEQYF. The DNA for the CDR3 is TGTGCCAGCAGTCTGTCTAGCGGGGGGGTGTACGAGCAGTACTTC.

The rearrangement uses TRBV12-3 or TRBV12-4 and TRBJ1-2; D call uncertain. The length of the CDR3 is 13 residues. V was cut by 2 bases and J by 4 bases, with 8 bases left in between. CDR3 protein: CASSLREGYGYTF. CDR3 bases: TGTGCCAGCAGTTTACGGGAGGGCTATGGCTACACCTTC.

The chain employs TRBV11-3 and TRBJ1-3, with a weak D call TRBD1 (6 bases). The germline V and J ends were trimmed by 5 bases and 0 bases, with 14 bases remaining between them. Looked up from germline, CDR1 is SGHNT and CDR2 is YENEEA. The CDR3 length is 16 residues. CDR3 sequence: CASSPGGGRSGNTIYF. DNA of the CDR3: TGTGCCAGCAGCCCAGGTGGGGGCCGCTCTGGAAACACCATATATTTT.